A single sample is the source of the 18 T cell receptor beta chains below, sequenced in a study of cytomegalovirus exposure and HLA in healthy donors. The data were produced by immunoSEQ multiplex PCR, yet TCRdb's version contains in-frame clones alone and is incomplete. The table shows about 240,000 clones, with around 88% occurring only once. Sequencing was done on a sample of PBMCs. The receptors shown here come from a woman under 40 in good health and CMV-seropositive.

CDR3 bases: TGCAGCGTTGGGGGGGGATCAGAGACCCAGTACTTC. Amino acids: CSVGGGSETQYF. J is TRBJ2-5 and V is TRBV29-1; 7 bases are shared with TRBD2. V was clipped by 4 bases and J by 4 bases; unmatched bases: 3. Germline loops: CDR1 SQVTM, CDR2 ANQGSEA. CDR3 length: 12 amino acids.

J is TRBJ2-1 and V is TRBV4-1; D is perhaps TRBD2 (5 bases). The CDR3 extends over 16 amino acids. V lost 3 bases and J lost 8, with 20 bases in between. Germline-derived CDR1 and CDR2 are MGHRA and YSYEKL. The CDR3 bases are TGCGCCAGCAGCCATCTCCCGGGAAGTGTTGGCGATGAGCAGTTCTTC. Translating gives CASSHLPGSVGDEQFF.

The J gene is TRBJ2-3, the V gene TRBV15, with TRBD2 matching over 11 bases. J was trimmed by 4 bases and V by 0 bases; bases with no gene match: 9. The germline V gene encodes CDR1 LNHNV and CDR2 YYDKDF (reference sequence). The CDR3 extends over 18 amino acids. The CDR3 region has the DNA TGTGCCACCAGCAGAGATTATAGTAGCGGGAGGGCCGCAGATACGCAGTATTTT. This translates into CATSRDYSSGRAADTQYF.

CDR3 bases: TGTGCCAGCAGCAGACGGACTAGCGGGAGGGCCATTGGGCCGGGAGATACGCAGTATTTT. It translates to CASSRRTSGRAIGPGDTQYF. The chain joins TRBV7-8 to TRBJ2-3; 15 bases fit TRBD2. The CDR3 consists of 20 residues. The trim removed 5 bases at V and 5 bases at J, leaving 17 bases unmatched. Germline CDR1 and CDR2: SGHVS and FQNEAQ.

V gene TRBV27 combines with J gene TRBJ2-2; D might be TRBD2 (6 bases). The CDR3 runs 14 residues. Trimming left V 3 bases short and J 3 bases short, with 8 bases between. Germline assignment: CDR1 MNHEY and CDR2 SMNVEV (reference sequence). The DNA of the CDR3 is TGTGCCAGCAGTTTTGCTAGCGACACCGGGGAGCTGTTTTTT. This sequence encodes CASSFASDTGELFF.

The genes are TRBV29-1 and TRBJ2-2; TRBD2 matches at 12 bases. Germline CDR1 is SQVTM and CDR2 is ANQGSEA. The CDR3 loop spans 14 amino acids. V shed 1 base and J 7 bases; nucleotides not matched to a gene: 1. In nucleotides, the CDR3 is TGCAGCGTTGAAGCTAGCGGGAGGGTCGGGGAGCTGTTTTTT. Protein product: CSVEASGRVGELFF.

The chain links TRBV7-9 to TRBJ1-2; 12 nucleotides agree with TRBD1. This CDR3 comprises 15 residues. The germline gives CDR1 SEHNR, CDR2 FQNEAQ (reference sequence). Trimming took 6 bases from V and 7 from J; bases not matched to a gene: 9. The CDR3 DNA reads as TGTGCCAGCAGTTCTCCCGGGACAGGGGGCCTTGGCTACACCTTC. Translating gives CASSSPGTGGLGYTF.

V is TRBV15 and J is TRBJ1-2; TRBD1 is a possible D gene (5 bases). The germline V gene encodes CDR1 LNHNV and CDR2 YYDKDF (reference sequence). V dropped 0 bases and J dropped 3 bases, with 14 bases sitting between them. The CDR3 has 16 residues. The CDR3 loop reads CATSRDWFATDYGYTF. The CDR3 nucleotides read TGTGCCACCAGCAGAGATTGGTTCGCGACAGACTATGGCTACACCTTC.

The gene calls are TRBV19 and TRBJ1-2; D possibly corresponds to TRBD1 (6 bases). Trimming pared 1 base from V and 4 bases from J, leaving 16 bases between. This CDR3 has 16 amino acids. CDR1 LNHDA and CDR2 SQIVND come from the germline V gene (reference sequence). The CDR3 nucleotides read TGTGCCAGTAGTATAGCCGGCCAGCTGGGGGCCTATGGCTACACCTTC. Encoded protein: CASSIAGQLGAYGYTF.

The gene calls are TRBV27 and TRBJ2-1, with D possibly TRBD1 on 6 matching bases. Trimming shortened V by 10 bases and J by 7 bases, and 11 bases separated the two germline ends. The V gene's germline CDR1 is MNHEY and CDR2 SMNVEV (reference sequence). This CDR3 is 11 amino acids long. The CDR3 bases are TGTGCCACCACAGGGCCGAATGAGCAGTTCTTC. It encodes CATTGPNEQFF.

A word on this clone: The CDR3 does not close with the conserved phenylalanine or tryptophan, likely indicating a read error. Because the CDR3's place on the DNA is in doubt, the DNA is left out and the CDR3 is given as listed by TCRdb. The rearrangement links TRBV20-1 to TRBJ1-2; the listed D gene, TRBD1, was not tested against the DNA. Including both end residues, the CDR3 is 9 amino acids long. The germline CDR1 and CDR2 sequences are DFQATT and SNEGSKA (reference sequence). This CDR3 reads CSALRQIEL.

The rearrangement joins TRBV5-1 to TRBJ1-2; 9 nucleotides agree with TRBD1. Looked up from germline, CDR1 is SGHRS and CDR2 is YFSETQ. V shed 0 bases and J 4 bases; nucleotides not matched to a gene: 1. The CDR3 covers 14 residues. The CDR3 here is CASSLEGQGYGYTF. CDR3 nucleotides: TGCGCCAGCAGCTTGGAGGGACAGGGCTATGGCTACACCTTC.

CDR3 amino acids: CASSLGQNYEQYF. In DNA form, the CDR3 reads TGTGCCAGCAGCTTAGGACAGAACTACGAGCAGTACTTC. The chain recombines TRBV7-9 with TRBJ2-7; D possibly corresponds to TRBD1 (5 bases). Germline V gene sequence: CDR1 SEHNR, CDR2 FQNEAQ (reference sequence). The length of the CDR3 is 13 residues. Trimming pared 1 base from V and 3 bases from J, leaving 7 bases between.

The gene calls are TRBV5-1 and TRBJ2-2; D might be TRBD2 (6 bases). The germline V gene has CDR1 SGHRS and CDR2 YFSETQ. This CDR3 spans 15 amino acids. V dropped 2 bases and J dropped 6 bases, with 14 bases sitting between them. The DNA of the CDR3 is TGCGCCAGCAGCTTTTTGGAGGGGACGTCCGGGGAGCTGTTTTTT. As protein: CASSFLEGTSGELFF.

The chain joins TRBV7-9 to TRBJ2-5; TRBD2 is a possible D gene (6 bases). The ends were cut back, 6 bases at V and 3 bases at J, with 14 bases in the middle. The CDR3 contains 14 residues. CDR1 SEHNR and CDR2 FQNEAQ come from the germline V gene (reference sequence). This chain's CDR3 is CASREQGGKETQYF. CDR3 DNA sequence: TGTGCCAGCAGGGAGCAGGGAGGTAAAGAGACCCAGTACTTC.

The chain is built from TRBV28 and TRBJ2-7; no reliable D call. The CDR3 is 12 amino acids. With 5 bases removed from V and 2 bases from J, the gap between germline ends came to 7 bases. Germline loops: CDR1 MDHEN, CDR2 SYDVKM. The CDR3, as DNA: TGTGCCAGCAGTACCAGGCCCTACGAGCAGTACTTC. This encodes CASSTRPYEQYF. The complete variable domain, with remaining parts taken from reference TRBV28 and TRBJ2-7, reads DVKVTQSSRYLVKRTGEKVFLECVQDMDHENMFWYRQDPGLGLRLIYFSYDVKMKEKGDIPEGYSVSREKKERFSLILESASTNQTSMYLCASSTRPYEQYFGPGTRLTVT.

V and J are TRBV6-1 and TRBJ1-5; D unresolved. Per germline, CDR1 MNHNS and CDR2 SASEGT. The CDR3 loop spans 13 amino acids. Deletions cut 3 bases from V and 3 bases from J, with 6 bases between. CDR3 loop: CASSDLANQPQHF. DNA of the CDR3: TGTGCCAGCAGTGATCTGGCCAATCAGCCCCAGCATTTT.

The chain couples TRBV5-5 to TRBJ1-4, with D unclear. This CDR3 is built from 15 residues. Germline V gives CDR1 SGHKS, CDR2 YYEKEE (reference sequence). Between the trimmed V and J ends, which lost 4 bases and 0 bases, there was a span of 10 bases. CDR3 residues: CASSAYDATNEKLFF. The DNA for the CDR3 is TGTGCCAGCAGCGCCTACGATGCAACTAATGAAAAACTGTTTTTT.